This paragraph reports one T cell receptor beta chain. The sample comes from a study of Ad26.COV2.S vaccination and SARS-CoV-2 variants. CDR3 length: 18 residues. The germline V gene encodes CDR1 SGDLS and CDR2 YYNGEE. V lost 0 bases and J 8 bases, leaving 24 bases between the germline ends. The table came from immunoSEQ multiplex PCR; TCRdb's copy has only in-frame clones and leaves some out. Altogether over 400,000 clones are present, roughly 88% being singletons, with the ten largest covering more than 3.5%. Treatment denoted: approximately 18 received Ad26.COV2.S at low or high dose, single or two shots; roughly five received placebo; per-sample allocation not given. The samples were gathered on day 63 after the first injection of vaccine or placebo.

Sequenced material: peripheral blood, taken in a trial of Ad26.COV2.S vaccine versus placebo. The source is a person aged 18-65 years who received the Ad26.COV2.S COVID-19 vaccine or a placebo. This chain links TRBV9 with TRBJ2-1, with TRBD2 as a possible D gene (6 bases). The CDR3 sequence: CASSVDAPGRTILDEQFF. CDR3 coding DNA: TGTGCCAGCAGCGTAGACGCCCCGGGACGGACTATTTTGGATGAGCAGTTCTTC.